Sequencing of this T cell receptor (beta chain) was carried out in a study of T cell repertoires in cytomegalovirus infection. Study-wide context: CMV epitopes that were recently identified and HLA-C-restricted were used alongside well-studied HLA-B-restricted ones. It can be stated that public TCR beta signatures indicated CMV infection as well as a matching HLA type. Study results and caveats: Ex vivo responses were dominated by HLA-C-restricted CMV-specific TCR beta clonotypes.

Concerning this clonotype itself: No antigen is known for it.

V was pared by 6 bases and J by 4 bases, with 9 bases of the junction left unmatched. This CDR3 contains 15 residues. TCRdb analysed the reads with MiXCR anew, one entry per CDR3 protein. Of around 77,000 distinct CDR3 sequences listed, 20% are singletons. This rearrangement joins TRBV12-3 or TRBV12-4 to TRBJ1-2; 9 positions agree with TRBD1. This receptor was obtained from a human donor in good health (CMV status not recorded). Some clones in this sample may be carry-over from other donors' samples. The sample here was CD8+ T cells from cultured PBMCs, taken from culture after CMV antigen stimulation. Here the CDR3 reads CASSPGQGTGYGYTF. The CDR3 DNA sequence: TGTGCCAGCAGCCCGGGACAGGGAACTGGCTATGGCTACACCTTC.